What follows is one TCR beta chain and its context. RNA transcripts gave rise to amplified TCR beta CDR3 regions. The primer set for the first-round RT-PCR of the TCR CDR3 was HTBI. TCRdb called the multiplex PCR reads again in MiXCR, with one record for every CDR3 protein. The sample has over 650,000 distinct CDR3 sequences, 16% seen once. These data belong to a study of T cells in Graves' hyperthyroidism and ophthalmopathy. The V end was cut by 6 bases, the J end by 0 bases, with 15 bases between. This CDR3 is 15 amino acids long. Germline loops: CDR1 LGHNA, CDR2 YSLEER. PBMCs came from about 10 ml fresh peripheral blood.

The TCR comes from a man aged 18 to 29 with Graves' hyperthyroidism. The chain carries TRBV4-3 and TRBJ2-7; D unclear. Sequencing input: blood. CDR3 protein: CASRERTESSYEQYF. The CDR3 nucleotides are TGCGCCAGCAGAGAGAGGACCGAGAGCTCCTACGAGCAGTACTTC.